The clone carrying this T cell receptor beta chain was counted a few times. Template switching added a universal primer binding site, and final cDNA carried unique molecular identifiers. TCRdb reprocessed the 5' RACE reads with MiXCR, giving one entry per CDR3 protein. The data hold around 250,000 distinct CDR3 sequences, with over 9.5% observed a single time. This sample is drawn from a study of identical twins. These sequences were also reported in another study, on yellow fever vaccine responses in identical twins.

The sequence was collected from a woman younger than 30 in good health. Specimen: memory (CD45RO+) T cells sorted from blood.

The CDR3 spells CASSLKAAGELFF. In DNA form, the CDR3 reads TGTGCCAGCTCACTTAAAGCGGCCGGGGAGCTGTTTTTT. The gene calls are TRBV18 and TRBJ2-2; weak D call: TRBD2 (5 bases). Germline V gives CDR1 KGHSH, CDR2 LQKENI. With 4 bases removed from V and 6 bases from J, the gap between germline ends came to 9 bases. There are 13 residues in the CDR3. The full variable domain, completed using reference TRBV18 and TRBJ2-2, is NAGVMQNPRHLVRRRGQEARLRCSPMKGHSHVYWYRQLPEEGLKFMVYLQKENIIDESGMPKERFSAEFPKEGPSILRIQQVVRGDSAAYFCASSLKAAGELFFGEGSRLTVL.